This T cell receptor beta chain was documented in a study of T cell repertoires in cytomegalovirus infection. The germline V gene encodes CDR1 MNHNS and CDR2 SASEGT. Trimming shortened V by 3 bases and J by 8 bases, and 13 bases separated the two germline ends. The CDR3 consists of 14 residues. This clonotype was seen a handful of times. Its antigen is currently unknown. From the reads, TCRdb called clonotypes with MiXCR, one entry per CDR3 protein. The data show around 800,000 distinct CDR3 sequences, 30% to 35% seen once. This material consisted of cultured CD8+ T cells from PBMCs, taken from culture after CMV antigen stimulation. This clonotype was sampled from a human donor in good health (CMV status not recorded). Some clones in this sample may be carry-over from other donors' samples. This chain connects TRBV6-1 to TRBJ1-4; unclear D gene. In DNA form, the CDR3 reads TGTGCCAGCAGTGATTGGTCCGGGGAGGAAAAACTGTTTTTT. It encodes CASSDWSGEEKLFF.